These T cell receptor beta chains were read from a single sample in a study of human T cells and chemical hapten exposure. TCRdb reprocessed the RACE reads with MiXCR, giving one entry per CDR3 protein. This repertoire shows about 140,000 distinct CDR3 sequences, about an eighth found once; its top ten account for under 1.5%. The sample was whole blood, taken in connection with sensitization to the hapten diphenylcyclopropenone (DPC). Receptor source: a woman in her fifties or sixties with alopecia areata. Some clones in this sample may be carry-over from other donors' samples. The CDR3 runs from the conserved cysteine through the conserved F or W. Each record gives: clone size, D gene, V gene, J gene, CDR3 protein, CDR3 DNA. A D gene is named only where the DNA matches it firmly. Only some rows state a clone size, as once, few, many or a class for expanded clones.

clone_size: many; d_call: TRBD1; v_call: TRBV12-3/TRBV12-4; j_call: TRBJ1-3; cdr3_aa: CASSSTGAGNTIYF; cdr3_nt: TGTGCCAGCAGTTCCACAGGGGCTGGAAACACCATATATTTT
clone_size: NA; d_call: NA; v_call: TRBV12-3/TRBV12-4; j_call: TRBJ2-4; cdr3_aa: CASSFEEVDIQYF; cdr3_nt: TGTGCCAGCAGTTTCGAGGAGGTCGACATTCAGTACTTC
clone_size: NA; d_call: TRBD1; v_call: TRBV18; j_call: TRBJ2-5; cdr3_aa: CASSPKTGGKTQYF; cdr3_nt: TGTGCCAGCTCACCGAAGACAGGGGGAAAGACCCAGTACTTC
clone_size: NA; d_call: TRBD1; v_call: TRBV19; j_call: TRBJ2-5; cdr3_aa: CASRRTGTQETQYF; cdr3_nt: TGTGCCAGTAGGCGGACAGGGACCCAAGAGACCCAGTACTTC
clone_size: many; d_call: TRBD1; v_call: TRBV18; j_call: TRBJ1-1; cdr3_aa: CASSPGQGTEAFF; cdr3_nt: TGTGCCAGCTCACCGGGACAGGGAACTGAAGCTTTCTTT
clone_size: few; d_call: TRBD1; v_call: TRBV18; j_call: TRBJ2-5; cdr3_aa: CASSPGQGVQETQYF; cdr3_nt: TGTGCCAGCTCACCCGGACAGGGGGTACAAGAGACCCAGTACTTC
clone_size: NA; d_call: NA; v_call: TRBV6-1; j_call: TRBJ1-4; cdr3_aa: CASEPELDNEKLFF; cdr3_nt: TGTGCCAGCGAACCGGAGTTGGATAATGAAAAACTGTTTTTT
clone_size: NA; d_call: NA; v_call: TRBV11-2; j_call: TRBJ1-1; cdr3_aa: CASSYSENTEAFF; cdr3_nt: TGTGCCAGCAGCTACAGCGAGAACACTGAAGCTTTCTTT
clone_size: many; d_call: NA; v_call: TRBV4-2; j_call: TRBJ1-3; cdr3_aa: CASSQSGNTIYF; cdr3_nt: TGTGCCAGCAGCCAAAGCGGAAACACCATATATTTT
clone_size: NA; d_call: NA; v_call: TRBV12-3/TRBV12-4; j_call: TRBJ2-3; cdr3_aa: CASRMTRYGLKNRDTDTQYF; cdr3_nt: TGTGCCAGCAGAATGACTCGATACGGTCTCAAGAATCGGGACACAGATACGCAGTATTTT
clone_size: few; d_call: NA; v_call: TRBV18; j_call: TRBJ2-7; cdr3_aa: CASRTHADGPHEQYF; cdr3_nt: TGTGCCAGTCGGACCCACGCGGACGGCCCCCACGAGCAGTACTTC
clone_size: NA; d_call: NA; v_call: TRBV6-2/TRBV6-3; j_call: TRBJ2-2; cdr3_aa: CASTYGGLYTGELFF; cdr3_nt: TGTGCCAGCACCTACGGGGGACTTTACACCGGGGAGCTGTTTTTT
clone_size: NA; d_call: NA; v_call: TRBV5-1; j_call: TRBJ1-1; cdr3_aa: CASRGETNTEAFF; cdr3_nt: TGCGCCAGCAGGGGCGAGACGAACACTGAAGCTTTCTTT
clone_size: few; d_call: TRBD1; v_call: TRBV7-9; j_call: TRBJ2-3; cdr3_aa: CASSLDGQGPDTQYF; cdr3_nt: TGTGCCAGCAGCTTAGACGGACAGGGTCCCGATACGCAGTATTTT
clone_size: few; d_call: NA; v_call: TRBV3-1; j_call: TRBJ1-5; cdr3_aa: CASSQGVGNQPQHF; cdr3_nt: TGTGCCAGCAGCCAAGGGGTAGGGAATCAGCCCCAGCATTTT
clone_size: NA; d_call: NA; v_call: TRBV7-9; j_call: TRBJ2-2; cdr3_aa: CASSLGKTANTGELFF; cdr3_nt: TGTGCCAGCAGCTTAGGTAAAACGGCGAACACCGGGGAGCTGTTTTTT
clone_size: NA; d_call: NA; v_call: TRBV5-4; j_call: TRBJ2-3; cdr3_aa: CASSAPRGTGTDTQYF; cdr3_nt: TGTGCCAGCAGCGCTCCGCGGGGTACCGGGACAGATACGCAGTATTTT
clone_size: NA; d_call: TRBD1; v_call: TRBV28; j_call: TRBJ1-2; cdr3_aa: CASQTGANYGYTF; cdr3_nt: TGTGCCAGTCAGACAGGGGCTAACTATGGCTACACCTTC
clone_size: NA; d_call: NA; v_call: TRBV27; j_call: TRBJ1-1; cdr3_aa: CASTALDGNTEAFF; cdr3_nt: TGTGCCAGCACCGCCTTAGATGGGAACACTGAAGCTTTCTTT
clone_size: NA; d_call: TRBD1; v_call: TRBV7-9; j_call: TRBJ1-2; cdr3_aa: CASSLFPLKTGEGSYGYTF; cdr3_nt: TGTGCCAGCAGCTTATTCCCCCTGAAGACAGGGGAGGGTTCGTATGGCTACACCTTC
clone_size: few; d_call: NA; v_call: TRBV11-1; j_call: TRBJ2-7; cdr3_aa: CASSQRPGGYEQYF; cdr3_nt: TGTGCCAGCAGCCAACGTCCTGGGGGGTACGAGCAGTACTTC
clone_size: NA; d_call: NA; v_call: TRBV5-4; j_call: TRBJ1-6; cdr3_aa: CASSPGANSPLHF; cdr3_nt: TGTGCCAGCAGCCCGGGCGCAAATTCACCCCTCCACTTT
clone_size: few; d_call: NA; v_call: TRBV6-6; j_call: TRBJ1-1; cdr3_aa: CASSTLRGLVAFF; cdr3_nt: TGTGCCAGCAGTACTCTCAGGGGCTTGGTAGCTTTCTTT
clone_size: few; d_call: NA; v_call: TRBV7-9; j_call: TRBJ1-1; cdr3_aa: CASSLGGRMNTEAFF; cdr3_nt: TGTGCCAGCAGCTTAGGGGGCAGGATGAACACTGAAGCTTTCTTT
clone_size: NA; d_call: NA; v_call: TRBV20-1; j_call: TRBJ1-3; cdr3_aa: CSAPIGNTIYF; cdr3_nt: TGCAGTGCGCCAATCGGAAACACCATATATTTT
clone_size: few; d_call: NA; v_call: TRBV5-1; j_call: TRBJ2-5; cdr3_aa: CASSPVAGLRETQYF; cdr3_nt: TGCGCCAGCAGCCCCGTTGCGGGCCTCCGGGAGACCCAGTACTTC
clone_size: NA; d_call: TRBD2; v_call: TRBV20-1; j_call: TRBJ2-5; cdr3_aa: CSAQGVAGGQETQYF; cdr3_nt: TGCAGTGCCCAGGGGGTAGCGGGAGGACAAGAGACCCAGTACTTC
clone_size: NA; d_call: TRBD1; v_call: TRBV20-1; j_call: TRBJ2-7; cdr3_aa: CSAIDRGPYEQYF; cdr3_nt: TGCAGTGCTATCGACAGGGGGCCATACGAGCAGTACTTC
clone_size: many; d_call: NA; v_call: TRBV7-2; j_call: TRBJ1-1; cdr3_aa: CASSLRPGDTEAFF; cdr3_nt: TGTGCCAGCAGCTTAAGGCCGGGGGACACTGAAGCTTTCTTT
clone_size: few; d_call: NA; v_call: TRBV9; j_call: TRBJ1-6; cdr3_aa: CASSAKQGKNSPLHF; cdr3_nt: TGTGCCAGCAGCGCCAAACAGGGAAAGAATTCACCCCTCCACTTT
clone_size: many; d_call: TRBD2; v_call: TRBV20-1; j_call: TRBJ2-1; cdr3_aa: CSAKTSGTLGNEQFF; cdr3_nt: TGCAGTGCGAAGACTAGCGGGACCCTAGGGAATGAGCAGTTCTTC
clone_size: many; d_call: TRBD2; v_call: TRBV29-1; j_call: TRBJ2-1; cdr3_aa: CSVTSDLGGYEQFF; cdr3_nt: TGCAGCGTTACTAGCGACCTGGGGGGATATGAGCAGTTCTTC
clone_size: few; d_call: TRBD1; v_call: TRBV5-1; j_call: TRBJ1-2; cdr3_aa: CASSLGQGAYGYTF; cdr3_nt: TGCGCCAGCAGCTTGGGACAGGGCGCCTATGGCTACACCTTC
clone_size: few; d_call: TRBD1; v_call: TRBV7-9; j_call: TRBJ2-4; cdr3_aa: CASSLATGGPKSIQYF; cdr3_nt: TGTGCCAGCAGCTTAGCGACAGGGGGCCCGAAAAGCATTCAGTACTTC
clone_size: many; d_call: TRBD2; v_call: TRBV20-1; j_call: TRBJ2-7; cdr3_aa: CSAPGLAGGPFSYEQYF; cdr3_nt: TGCAGTGCCCCGGGACTAGCGGGAGGACCCTTCTCCTACGAGCAGTACTTC
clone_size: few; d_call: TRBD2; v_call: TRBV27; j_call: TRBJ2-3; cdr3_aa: CASSPGVAGRTQYF; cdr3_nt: TGTGCCAGCAGTCCCGGGGTAGCGGGGAGAACGCAGTATTTT
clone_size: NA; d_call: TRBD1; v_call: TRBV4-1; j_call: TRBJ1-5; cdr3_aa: CASSQGQGQHQPQHF; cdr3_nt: TGCGCCAGCAGCCAAGGACAGGGTCAACATCAGCCCCAGCATTTT
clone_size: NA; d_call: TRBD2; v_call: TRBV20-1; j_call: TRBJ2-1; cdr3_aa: CSAKGTSGSYNEQFF; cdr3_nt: TGCAGTGCCAAAGGGACTAGCGGGTCTTACAATGAGCAGTTCTTC
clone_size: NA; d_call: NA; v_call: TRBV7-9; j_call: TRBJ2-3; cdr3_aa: CASSLVGPDTQYF; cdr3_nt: TGTGCCAGCAGCTTAGTGGGCCCAGATACGCAGTATTTT
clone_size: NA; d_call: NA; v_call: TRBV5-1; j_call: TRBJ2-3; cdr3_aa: CASSSPDYAGTDTQYF; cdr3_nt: TGCGCCAGCAGCTCCCCGGACTACGCGGGTACAGATACGCAGTATTTT
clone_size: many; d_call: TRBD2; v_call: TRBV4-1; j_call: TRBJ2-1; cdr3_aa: CASSQDRAGAANEQFF; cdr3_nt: TGCGCCAGCAGCCAAGACCGGGCGGGAGCGGCCAATGAGCAGTTCTTC
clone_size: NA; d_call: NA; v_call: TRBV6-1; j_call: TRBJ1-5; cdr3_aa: CASIVGVYSNQPQHF; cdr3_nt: TGTGCCAGTATAGTAGGGGTCTATAGCAATCAGCCCCAGCATTTT
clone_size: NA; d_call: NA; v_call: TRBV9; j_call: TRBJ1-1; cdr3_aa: CASSAEGSFSSRDTEAFF; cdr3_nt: TGTGCCAGCAGCGCCGAAGGATCTTTCTCCTCAAGAGATACTGAAGCTTTCTTT
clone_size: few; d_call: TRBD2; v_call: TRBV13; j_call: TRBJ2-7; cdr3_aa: CASSPRGAGGPEQYF; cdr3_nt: TGTGCCAGCAGCCCCCGGGGAGCGGGAGGGCCCGAGCAGTACTTC
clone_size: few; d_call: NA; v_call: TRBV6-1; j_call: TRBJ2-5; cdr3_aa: CASSDNPFPRETQYF; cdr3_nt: TGTGCCAGCAGCGACAACCCCTTCCCGAGGGAGACCCAGTACTTC
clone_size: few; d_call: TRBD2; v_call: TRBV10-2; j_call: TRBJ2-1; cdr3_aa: CASTEGTSGSYNEQFF; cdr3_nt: TGCGCCAGCACCGAGGGGACTAGCGGGAGTTACAATGAGCAGTTCTTC
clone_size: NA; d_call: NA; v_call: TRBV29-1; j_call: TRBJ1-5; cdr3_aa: CSVALTGGADQPQHF; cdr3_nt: TGCAGCGTTGCCCTGACAGGTGGCGCCGATCAGCCCCAGCATTTT
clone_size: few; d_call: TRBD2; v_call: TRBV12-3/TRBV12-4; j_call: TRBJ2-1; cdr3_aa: CASSRPIAGGPENEQFF; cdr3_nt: TGTGCCAGCAGCCGCCCCATAGCGGGAGGGCCGGAAAATGAGCAGTTCTTC
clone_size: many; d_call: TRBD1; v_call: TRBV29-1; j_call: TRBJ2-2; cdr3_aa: CSVGTGGTGELFF; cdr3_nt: TGCAGCGTCGGGACAGGGGGCACCGGGGAGCTGTTTTTT
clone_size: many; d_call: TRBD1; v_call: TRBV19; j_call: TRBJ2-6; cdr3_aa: CASSAGQGASANVLTF; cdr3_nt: TGTGCCAGTAGTGCCGGACAGGGGGCGAGTGCCAACGTCCTGACTTTC
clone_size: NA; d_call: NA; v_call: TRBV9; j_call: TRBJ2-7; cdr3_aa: CASSVGGFQRVYEQYF; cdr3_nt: TGTGCCAGCAGCGTAGGTGGCTTCCAGAGGGTCTACGAGCAGTACTTC
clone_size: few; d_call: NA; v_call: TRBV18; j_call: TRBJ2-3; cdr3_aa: CASSPNRDSQYF; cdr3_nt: TGTGCCAGCTCACCCAACAGGGACTCGCAGTATTTT